Listed here are 18 T cell receptor beta chains from one sample, sequenced in a study of human T cells and chemical hapten exposure. Sample time point: patch test 1, 2 weeks after DPC sensitization. The treatment was: therapeutic diphenylcyclopropenone sensitization with weekly scalp DPC. TCRdb itself ran the RACE reads through MiXCR, one entry per CDR3 protein. The sample includes tens of thousands of distinct CDR3 sequences, 7.5% to 9.5% of them seen just once. The sequenced sample was whole blood, obtained in connection with sensitization to the hapten diphenylcyclopropenone (DPC). The receptor source for this set is a woman in her twenties or thirties with alopecia areata. Some clones in this sample may be carry-over from other donors' samples.

This clonotype was detected many times. This chain uses TRBV2 with TRBJ2-1, with D unclear. V lost 3 bases and J lost 0, with 15 bases in between. Germline values: CDR1 SNHLY, CDR2 FYNNEI. This CDR3 region has 17 residues. The CDR3, as DNA: TGTGCCAGCAGTGAGTACGGTAGCAGGAGCTCCTACAATGAGCAGTTCTTC. This sequence encodes CASSEYGSRSSYNEQFF.

This clonotype was observed at least ten times. The chain links TRBV30 to TRBJ2-3, with D possibly TRBD2 on 5 matching bases. Trimming took off 1 base at V and 6 bases at J, with 8 bases between the two ends. The length of the CDR3 is 12 residues. Germline CDR1 GTSNPN, CDR2 SVGIG (reference sequence). The CDR3 DNA reads as TGTGCCTGGAGTGGGCCGGGGGATACGCAGTATTTT. It yields the protein CAWSGPGDTQYF. The full variable domain, its missing parts supplied by reference TRBV30 and TRBJ2-3, is SQTIHQWPATLVQPVGSPLSLECTVEGTSNPNLYWYRQAAGRGLQLLFYSVGIGQISSEVPQNLSASRPQDRQFILSSKKLLLSDSGFYLCAWSGPGDTQYFGPGTRLTVL.

The chain couples TRBV27 to TRBJ1-1; unclear D gene. CDR3 size: 13 residues. V was cut by 6 bases and J by 3 bases, with 11 bases left in between. The germline CDR1 and CDR2 sequences are MNHEY and SMNVEV (reference sequence). CDR3 amino acids: CASSLGLDTEAFF. The CDR3 DNA is TGTGCCAGCAGCTTGGGGTTGGACACTGAAGCTTTCTTT.

A few counts support this clonotype. The gene calls are TRBV9 and TRBJ1-6; D remains unclear. There are 18 residues in the CDR3. With 0 bases removed from V and 0 bases from J, the gap between germline ends came to 13 bases. Germline-derived CDR1 and CDR2 are SGDLS and YYNGEE. The CDR3 is CASSVGSEISSYNSPLHF. CDR3 nucleotides: TGTGCCAGCAGCGTAGGCTCGGAGATCAGCTCCTATAATTCACCCCTCCACTTT.

The table lists this clonotype with a few counts. The V and J genes are TRBV7-9 and TRBJ1-6; 8 nucleotides match TRBD1. J lost 7 bases, V lost 5 bases, and 7 bases had no gene match. Germline-derived CDR1 and CDR2 are SEHNR and FQNEAQ (reference sequence). The CDR3 is 15 residues long. The CDR3 here is CASSRGQGENSPLHF. CDR3 bases: TGTGCCAGCAGCCGTGGACAGGGCGAAAATTCACCCCTCCACTTT.

The chain joins TRBV5-1 to TRBJ2-3; 10 bases align to TRBD1. CDR1 and CDR2 (germline): SGHRS, YFSETQ. Trimming at V came to 3 bases and at J to 4 bases, leaving 8 bases not matched to a gene. The CDR3 consists of 16 residues. The CDR3 region is CASSSRGTGVSDTQYF. The DNA for the CDR3 is TGCGCCAGCAGCTCGAGAGGGACAGGGGTTTCAGATACGCAGTATTTT.

This clonotype was detected only a few times. The rearrangement links TRBV12-3 or TRBV12-4 to TRBJ1-5, with D maybe TRBD1 (5 bases). CDR3 length: 14 residues. The V gene lost 6 bases and the J gene lost 5 bases, with 14 bases spanning the gap. The CDR3 loop is CASSPYGGDQPQHF. CDR3 DNA: TGTGCCAGCAGCCCCTACGGGGGGGATCAGCCCCAGCATTTT.

Worth noting for this clonotype: Just one base apart from a much larger clone, this may be a read error. J is TRBJ2-2 and V is TRBV18; the D is unclear. Germline CDR1 reads KGHSH; CDR2 reads LQKENI. The ends were cut back, 0 bases at V and 8 bases at J, with 13 bases in the middle. The CDR3 loop spans 15 amino acids. CDR3 DNA: TGTGCCAGCTCACCACCGAACTCCTGGAAGGGGGAGCTGTTTTTT. Residues: CASSPPNSWKGELFF. The full variable domain, with the rest looked up from reference TRBV18 and TRBJ2-2, is NAGVMQNPRHLVRRRGQEARLRCSPMKGHSHVYWYRQLPEEGLKFMVYLQKENIIDESGMPKERFSAEFPKEGPSILRIQQVVRGDSAAYFCASSPPNSWKGELFFGEGSRLTVL.

In its sample, this clonotype was seen a few times. This chain joins TRBV9 and TRBJ2-7, with 7 bases that match TRBD1. Germline loops: CDR1 SGDLS, CDR2 YYNGEE. Losses at the gene ends were 0 bases for V and 2 bases for J; bases not matched to a gene: 2. This CDR3 is built from 14 residues. CDR3 in DNA: TGTGCCAGCAGCGTAGAAGGGGGCCCCTACGAGCAGTACTTC. Its protein is CASSVEGGPYEQYF.

The rearrangement uses TRBV12-3 or TRBV12-4 and TRBJ1-3; tentative D call: TRBD1 (5 bases). The CDR3 loop spans 14 amino acids. Deletions cut 6 bases from V and 0 bases from J, with 9 bases between. CDR3 amino acids: CASSRQRSGNTIYF. The CDR3 DNA sequence: TGTGCCAGCAGCCGACAGCGCTCTGGAAACACCATATATTTT.

This clonotype appeared many times. The CDR3 DNA is TGTGCCAGCAATATGCATTACAACACTGAAGCTTTCTTT. Protein: CASNMHYNTEAFF. The chain has TRBV2 and TRBJ1-1; no clear D gene. Germline lookup yields CDR1 SNHLY and CDR2 FYNNEI. V was pared by 7 bases and J by 2 bases, with 11 bases between. This CDR3 is 13 amino acids long.

This clonotype was seen a few times. The V call is TRBV3-1, the J call TRBJ2-2, with a tentative D call TRBD2 (7 bases). CDR3 length: 17 amino acids. The V gene lost 0 bases and the J gene lost 2 bases, with 13 bases spanning the gap. Germline-derived CDR1 and CDR2 are LGHDT and YNNKEL (reference sequence). The CDR3 is CASSQDWGGRNTGELFF. CDR3 bases: TGTGCCAGCAGCCAAGATTGGGGGGGCCGAAACACCGGGGAGCTGTTTTTT.

This clonotype was counted a few times. This chain uses TRBV12-3 or TRBV12-4 with TRBJ1-4, with a possible D match to TRBD1 (5 bases). The length of the CDR3 is 12 residues. Trimming stripped 6 bases from V and 7 bases from J, with 9 bases between. CDR3 loop: CASRGLGEKLFF. The CDR3, as DNA: TGTGCCAGCAGGGGGCTGGGTGAAAAACTGTTTTTT.

This sequence joins TRBV6-1 and TRBJ1-2; D is unclear. V lost 5 bases and J lost 4, with 14 bases in between. Germline CDR1 is MNHNS and CDR2 is SASEGT. The CDR3 extends over 14 amino acids. The CDR3 bases are TGTGCCAGCAGTCATGAAACACCTGCCTATGGCTACACCTTC. This gives the protein CASSHETPAYGYTF.

This clonotype was found a few times. The chain joins TRBV30 to TRBJ2-2; D is ambiguous. The CDR3 runs to 12 residues. Germline V gives CDR1 GTSNPN, CDR2 SVGIG (reference sequence). Trimming shortened V by 2 bases and J by 5 bases, and 6 bases separated the two germline ends. For the CDR3, the DNA is TGTGCCTGGAGTATCGGGACCGGGGAGCTGTTTTTT. This sequence encodes CAWSIGTGELFF.

The table lists this clonotype with many counts. V is TRBV7-3 and J is TRBJ1-1; D perhaps matches TRBD1 (5 bases). V was shortened by 3 bases and J by 3 bases, with 11 bases between the two germline ends. This CDR3 has 14 residues. Germline V lookup: CDR1 SGHTA, CDR2 FQGTGA. This CDR3 reads CASSLQGGYTEAFF. Written as DNA, the CDR3 is TGTGCCAGCAGCTTGCAGGGAGGGTACACTGAAGCTTTCTTT.

In this sample, this clonotype turned up many times. V is TRBV7-9 and J is TRBJ2-3; the D gene is possibly TRBD1 (5 bases). Germline assignment: CDR1 SEHNR and CDR2 FQNEAQ (reference sequence). The CDR3 contains 14 residues. The CDR3 here is CAQGWTNPTDTQYF. In nucleotides, the CDR3 is TGTGCTCAGGGATGGACAAACCCCACAGATACGCAGTATTTT.

This clonotype came up many times. The chain has TRBV20-1 and TRBJ2-3; a possible D gene is TRBD1 (6 bases). The CDR3 totals 15 residues. Germline V gene data show CDR1 as DFQATT and CDR2 as SNEGSKA (reference sequence). V lost 6 bases and J lost 2, with 18 bases in between. The CDR3 DNA reads TGCAGTGCACCACCCGGACAGAAGAACACAGATACGCAGTATTTT. Protein: CSAPPGQKNTDTQYF.